These 8 T cell receptor beta chains originate from one sample sequenced in a study of cytomegalovirus exposure and HLA in healthy donors. PCR was performed using 60 Vbeta and 13 Jbeta primers. Data came from immunoSEQ multiplex PCR; TCRdb stores just in-frame clones and leaves some out. The sample has about 160,000 clones; approximately 76% are singletons. Sequencing was carried out using PBMCs. The source is a man in his sixties in good health and CMV-seronegative.

The chain combines TRBV7-2 with TRBJ2-7; tentatively, D is TRBD2 (6 bases). Germline values: CDR1 SGHTA, CDR2 FQGNSA. V shed 1 base and J shed 0 bases, with 10 bases lying between them. CDR3 length equals 15 residues. The CDR3 protein is CASSLDGGVSYEQYF. DNA of the CDR3: TGTGCCAGCAGCTTAGATGGCGGGGTCTCCTACGAGCAGTACTTC.

The rearrangement uses TRBV12-5 and TRBJ2-3; 8 positions agree with TRBD1. The CDR3 runs to 15 residues. V dropped 1 base and J dropped 4; count of bases not matched to a gene: 4. Germline CDR1 reads LGHNT; CDR2 reads FRNRAP. The CDR3 spells CASGLETGVPDTQYF. The CDR3 nucleotides are TGTGCTAGTGGTTTGGAGACAGGGGTCCCAGATACGCAGTATTTT.

The chain couples TRBV19 to TRBJ2-5; 8 nucleotides align to TRBD1. Germline values: CDR1 LNHDA, CDR2 SQIVND (reference sequence). The CDR3 covers 13 residues. The V and J ends lost 6 bases and 5 bases, in that order; junction bases with no gene match: 5. In nucleotides, the CDR3 is TGTGCCAGTAGCAGGGGGCCGAGTGAGACCCAGTACTTC. Translated: CASSRGPSETQYF.

A note on this clone: Other DNA sequences in this sample translate to the same CDR3. V gene TRBV6-4 combines with J gene TRBJ2-3, with 8 bases matching TRBD2. The CDR3 is 15 residues long. With 0 bases clipped from V and 6 bases from J, the junction kept 5 bases outside the gene matches. CDR1 MRHNA and CDR2 SNTAGT come from the germline V gene. The CDR3 DNA is TGTGCCAGCAGTGACTCTAGCGGGGCGTCGGATACGCAGTATTTT. Amino acids: CASSDSSGASDTQYF.

This chain uses TRBV5-7 with TRBJ2-5, with D possibly matching TRBD2 (5 bases). TRBV5-7 carries the ORF label, with uncertain function. V gave up 4 bases and J gave up 0 bases, with 10 bases separating them. The CDR3 runs 14 residues. CDR3 nucleotide sequence: TGTGCCAGCAGCCGCCCCGGGGACCAAGAGACCCAGTACTTC. It yields the protein CASSRPGDQETQYF.

The chain couples TRBV5-4 to TRBJ2-1, with TRBD2 identical over 7 bases. Germline CDR1 SGHNT, CDR2 YYREEE (reference sequence). CDR3 length equals 16 residues. With 0 bases clipped from V and 4 bases from J, the junction kept 7 bases outside the gene matches. DNA for the CDR3: TGTGCCAGCAGCTTGGACGTACTAGCGAAGTACAATGAGCAGTTCTTC. The encoded protein is CASSLDVLAKYNEQFF.

The rearrangement uses TRBV5-4 and TRBJ2-2; 11 nucleotides agree with TRBD2. The CDR3 is 17 amino acids. The V gene end was trimmed by 4 bases and the J gene end by 3 bases; junction bases not matched to a gene: 8. Germline V lookup: CDR1 SGHNT, CDR2 YYREEE (reference sequence). This chain's CDR3 is CASSASLGLADTGELFF. CDR3 nucleotides: TGTGCCAGCAGCGCTTCCCTGGGACTAGCGGACACCGGGGAGCTGTTTTTT.

The V gene is TRBV6-1, the J gene TRBJ1-3; no clear D. The CDR3 consists of 13 residues. From germline, CDR1 is MNHNS and CDR2 SASEGT. V dropped 2 bases and J dropped 4 bases, with 6 bases sitting between them. CDR3 in DNA: TGTGCCAGCAGTGAATTAGAGGGAAACACCATATATTTT. This gives the protein CASSELEGNTIYF.